The 10 T cell receptor beta chains reported below all come from one sample, sequenced in a study of cytomegalovirus exposure and HLA in healthy donors. Libraries were prepared by immunoSEQ multiplex PCR; TCRdb keeps only in-frame clonotypes and omits some of them. The sample includes around 300,000 clones, 86% of them seen just once. Sample: PBMCs. The source of these receptors is a woman aged 18-29 years in good health and CMV-seronegative.

The CDR3 region has the DNA TGTGCCAGCAGCTTGGACAGGGGGATAAGTTCACCCCTCCACTTT. Translation: CASSLDRGISSPLHF. The chain joins TRBV7-9 to TRBJ1-6, with 10 bases fitting TRBD1. V was clipped by 3 bases and J by 9 bases; unmatched bases: 5. The V gene's germline CDR1 is SEHNR and CDR2 FQNEAQ (reference sequence). This CDR3 is built from 15 residues.

The rearrangement joins TRBV6-5 to TRBJ1-2; a weak D match, TRBD1 (6 bases). Germline V gene lookup returns CDR1 MNHEY and CDR2 SVGAGI. The length of the CDR3 is 15 residues. Trimming shortened V by 5 bases and J by 2 bases, and 15 bases separated the two germline ends. The CDR3 DNA follows: TGTGCCAGCAGTATCACAGGGATTTCGAACTATGGCTACACCTTC. This encodes CASSITGISNYGYTF.

This chain uses TRBV6-6 with TRBJ1-2; maybe TRBD1 (5 bases). Trimming stripped 6 bases from V and 9 bases from J, with 23 bases between. Germline values: CDR1 MNHNY, CDR2 SVGAGI (reference sequence). The CDR3 sequence is 15 residues long. The CDR3: CASSFSGLRVYRYTF. DNA for the CDR3: TGTGCCAGCAGCTTCTCGGGACTACGTGTTTATCGCTACACCTTC.

The chain employs TRBV10-3 and TRBJ1-2, with 7 bases that match TRBD1. The J segment lost 7 bases and the V segment lost 6 bases, leaving 8 bases of the junction unmatched. In germline, CDR1 is ENHRY, CDR2 SYGVKD. This CDR3 is 13 amino acids long. The DNA of the CDR3 is TGTGCCATCAGGGGAGGAAACAGGGGTGGCTACACCTTC. Its translation is CAIRGGNRGGYTF.

The chain employs TRBV6-5 and TRBJ1-2; a weak D match, TRBD1 (5 bases). CDR3 length: 15 amino acids. V lost 0 bases to trimming and J lost 3 bases, with 11 bases between them. Germline lookup yields CDR1 MNHEY and CDR2 SVGAGI. CDR3: CASSYSMVTDYGYTF. The CDR3, as DNA: TGTGCCAGCAGTTACTCGATGGTGACAGACTATGGCTACACCTTC.

The V and J genes are TRBV5-4 and TRBJ2-7; D perhaps matches TRBD1 (6 bases). CDR1 is SGHNT, CDR2 YYREEE, per germline (reference sequence). The CDR3 is 14 amino acids. Trimming left V 4 bases short and J 4 bases short, with 15 bases between. The CDR3 DNA follows: TGTGCCAGCAGCCCACAGGGCGCAAGGTACGAGCAGTACTTC. Translating gives CASSPQGARYEQYF.

This sequence joins TRBV28 and TRBJ1-1; 7 bases agree with TRBD1. Trimming took 2 bases from V and 5 from J; bases not matched to a gene: 5. The CDR3 sequence is 14 residues long. CDR1 is MDHEN and CDR2 is SYDVKM in the germline V gene. CDR3 nucleotide sequence: TGTGCCAGCAGTTTAACAGGGGTCAAGACTGAAGCTTTCTTT. This gives the protein CASSLTGVKTEAFF. The full variable domain, in which reference TRBV28 and TRBJ1-1 provide the parts outside the CDR3, is DVKVTQSSRYLVKRTGEKVFLECVQDMDHENMFWYRQDPGLGLRLIYFSYDVKMKEKGDIPEGYSVSREKKERFSLILESASTNQTSMYLCASSLTGVKTEAFFGQGTRLTVV.

The J gene is TRBJ2-7, the V gene TRBV7-2; the D is unclear. The V end was cut by 4 bases, the J end by 3 bases, with 4 bases between. Germline V CDR1 and CDR2: SGHTA, FQGNSA. The CDR3 sequence is 11 residues long. The DNA of the CDR3 is TGTGCCAGCAGCTCCCTCTACGAGCAGTACTTC. This gives the protein CASSSLYEQYF. Full variable domain (remainder filled in from reference TRBV7-2 and TRBJ2-7): GAGVSQSPSNKVTEKGKDVELRCDPISGHTALYWYRQSLGQGLEFLIYFQGNSAPDKSGLPSDRFSAERTGGSVSTLTIQRTQQEDSAVYLCASSSLYEQYFGPGTRLTVT.

This clone has a handful of counts. The chain recombines TRBV28 with TRBJ1-2; TRBD1 matches 8 bases. The CDR3 is 13 amino acids. V lost 5 bases and J lost 2; bases outside the gene matches: 1. Germline V CDR1 and CDR2: MDHEN, SYDVKM. The CDR3 nucleotides are TGTGCCAGCAGTAGACAGGGGAACTATGGCTACACCTTC. This encodes CASSRQGNYGYTF.

CDR3 residues: CASSFSSGRTDTQYF. The CDR3 nucleotides read TGTGCCAGCAGCTTTTCTAGCGGGAGGACAGATACGCAGTATTTT. The rearrangement uses TRBV11-2 and TRBJ2-3, with TRBD2 matching over 11 bases. Germline V gene data show CDR1 as SGHAT and CDR2 as FQNNGV. The CDR3 contains 15 residues. V shed 3 bases and J 3 bases; nucleotides not matched to a gene: 2.